Listed here are 27 T cell receptor beta chains from one sample, sequenced in a study of blood T cell repertoires in COVID-19. This table comes from immunoSEQ multiplex PCR, and its TCRdb copy is limited to in-frame clones, with some not included. The table has some 180,000 clones, more than 70% seen once. The sample was peripheral blood. The receptors derive from a man between 35 and 55 years old with active or convalescent COVID-19.

J is TRBJ2-7 and V is TRBV2; a weak D match, TRBD1 (5 bases). The CDR3 has 14 residues. Trimming shortened V by 9 bases and J by 6 bases, and 21 bases separated the two germline ends. Germline CDR1 and CDR2: SNHLY and FYNNEI. CDR3 sequence (DNA): TGTGCCAGTTGGATAGGCAGGGATACGGCCGAGCAGTACTTC. This codes for CASWIGRDTAEQYF.

This rearrangement joins TRBV19 to TRBJ2-1; 9 bases fit TRBD2. CDR1 and CDR2 from the germline V gene are LNHDA and SQIVND (reference sequence). The CDR3 covers 15 residues. The J segment lost 5 bases and the V segment lost 1 base, leaving 3 bases of the junction unmatched. The CDR3 is CASSIAAGGNNEQFF. In nucleotides, the CDR3 is TGTGCCAGTAGTATAGCAGCGGGAGGTAACAATGAGCAGTTCTTC.

The chain employs TRBV27 and TRBJ1-5; D may be TRBD1 (5 bases). Germline CDR1 MNHEY, CDR2 SMNVEV (reference sequence). This CDR3 region has 13 residues. Trimming took off 5 bases at V and 7 bases at J, with 12 bases between the two ends. The chain's CDR3 is CASSPKRGQPQHF. The CDR3 nucleotides read TGTGCCAGCAGTCCTAAACGGGGGCAGCCCCAGCATTTT.

V and J are TRBV5-1 and TRBJ2-1, with a possible D match to TRBD1 (5 bases). The CDR3 is 15 amino acids. CDR1 and CDR2 from the germline V gene are SGHRS and YFSETQ. V shed 0 bases and J shed 8 bases, with 15 bases lying between them. CDR3 loop: CASSLGTRGSDEQFF. CDR3 coding DNA: TGCGCCAGCAGCTTGGGGACAAGGGGCTCGGATGAGCAGTTCTTC.

The chain links TRBV6-5 to TRBJ1-2; maybe TRBD1 (5 bases). The CDR3 runs 15 residues. CDR1 MNHEY and CDR2 SVGAGI come from the germline V gene. V lost 0 bases, J lost 3 bases, and 11 bases lay in between. CDR3 DNA: TGTGCCAGCAGTTACTCCGGGGGGACGGACTATGGCTACACCTTC. Translated: CASSYSGGTDYGYTF.

The chain employs TRBV11-3 and TRBJ2-3, with TRBD1 matching 7 bases. CDR1 is SGHNT and CDR2 is YENEEA in the germline V gene. J was trimmed by 4 bases and V by 3 bases; bases with no gene match: 10. This CDR3 region has 16 residues. The CDR3 DNA reads as TGTGCCAGCAGCTTCCAATTACAGGGGAGAGCAGATACGCAGTATTTT. This sequence encodes CASSFQLQGRADTQYF.

The chain carries TRBV19 and TRBJ2-3; D might be TRBD2 (6 bases). Trimming left V 5 bases short and J 3 bases short, with 15 bases between. The germline V gene has CDR1 LNHDA and CDR2 SQIVND (reference sequence). The CDR3 sequence is 15 residues long. The CDR3 nucleotides read TGTGCCAGTAGTGTACGCAGACTAGTAACAGATACGCAGTATTTT. Residues: CASSVRRLVTDTQYF.

CDR3: CASSPTGFYGYTF. CDR3 DNA: TGTGCCAGCAGTCCGACAGGGTTCTATGGCTACACCTTC. The chain couples TRBV6-5 to TRBJ1-2; 7 bases line up with TRBD1. CDR1 and CDR2 (germline): MNHEY, SVGAGI. This CDR3 has 13 amino acids. After removal of 5 bases from V and 4 bases from J, the junction contained 4 bases not matched to a gene.

This clone turned up a few times. The gene calls are TRBV7-2 and TRBJ1-3; the match to TRBD1 covers 7 bases. V shed 1 base, J shed 0 bases, and the junction held 6 bases outside the gene matches. This CDR3 has 17 amino acids. Per germline, CDR1 SGHTA and CDR2 FQGNSA. This CDR3 is CASSLGTGRDSGNTIYF. CDR3 bases: TGTGCCAGCAGCTTAGGGACAGGAAGGGACTCTGGAAACACCATATATTTT.

This chain links TRBV7-9 with TRBJ2-4, with 7 bases identical to TRBD2. This CDR3 is built from 12 residues. The V segment lost 1 base and the J segment 13 bases; nucleotides outside the gene matches: 4. Germline V lookup: CDR1 SEHNR, CDR2 FQNEAQ (reference sequence). For the CDR3, the DNA is TGTGCCAGCAGCTTAGTCGCGACTAGCCAGTACTTC. Translated, it gives CASSLVATSQYF.

The chain joins TRBV12-3 or TRBV12-4 to TRBJ1-2; D is ambiguous. V shed 7 bases and J shed 5 bases, with 11 bases lying between them. This CDR3 region has 12 residues. The CDR3: CASTLNAYGYTF. The DNA of the CDR3 is TGTGCCAGCACCCTAAACGCGTATGGCTACACCTTC.

The rearrangement uses TRBV7-2 and TRBJ2-7; D might be TRBD1 (6 bases). Germline CDR1 is SGHTA and CDR2 is FQGNSA. Trimming left V 4 bases short and J 7 bases short, with 11 bases between. CDR3 length: 12 amino acids. CDR3 region: CASSSRGREQYF. The CDR3 nucleotides are TGTGCCAGCAGCTCTAGGGGGAGAGAGCAGTACTTC.

This rearrangement joins TRBV6-5 to TRBJ1-4; D may be TRBD1 (6 bases). Trimming removed 4 bases from V and 7 bases from J, with 13 bases in between. The CDR3 has 14 residues. The V gene's germline CDR1 is MNHEY and CDR2 SVGAGI. The CDR3 DNA follows: TGTGCCAGCAGTTGGGGGGGCGGCGGTGAAAAACTGTTTTTT. This translates into CASSWGGGGEKLFF.

V and J are TRBV6-4 and TRBJ1-1, with TRBD1 matching 7 bases. From germline, CDR1 is MRHNA and CDR2 SNTAGT. Trimming cost V 2 bases and J 6 bases; bases outside gene matches: 6. The length of the CDR3 is 14 residues. DNA for the CDR3: TGTGCCAGCAGTGACCCCGAGACAGGGTCTGAAGCTTTCTTT. It codes for CASSDPETGSEAFF.

The chain links TRBV19 to TRBJ1-4; weak D call: TRBD1 (5 bases). Per the germline V gene, CDR1 is LNHDA and CDR2 is SQIVND (reference sequence). V was pared by 5 bases and J by 8 bases, with 18 bases between. The CDR3 totals 15 residues. Written as DNA, the CDR3 is TGTGCCAGTAGTGTACCGGGACGGGGGTTAGAAAAACTGTTTTTT. This encodes CASSVPGRGLEKLFF. The variable domain in full, completed from reference TRBV19 and TRBJ1-4, reads DGGITQSPKYLFRKEGQNVTLSCEQNLNHDAMYWYRQDPGQGLRLIYYSQIVNDFQKGDIAEGYSVSREKKESFPLTVTSAQKNPTAFYLCASSVPGRGLEKLFFGSGTQLSVL.

The V and J genes are TRBV18 and TRBJ1-1; D is uncertain. The ends were cut back, 5 bases at V and 0 bases at J, with 7 bases in the middle. The germline CDR1 and CDR2 sequences are KGHSH and LQKENI. This CDR3 spans 13 amino acids. CDR3 bases: TGTGCCAGCTCATCCGGGGTGAACACTGAAGCTTTCTTT. Protein sequence: CASSSGVNTEAFF.

This clone was detected only once. The chain combines TRBV30 with TRBJ2-3; 15 bases align to TRBD2. Germline loops: CDR1 GTSNPN, CDR2 SVGIG (reference sequence). The J segment lost 3 bases and the V segment lost 4 bases, leaving 5 bases of the junction unmatched. The CDR3 spans 16 residues. The CDR3 sequence: CAWTRGTSGGTDTQYF. The DNA of the CDR3 is TGTGCCTGGACAAGGGGGACTAGCGGGGGGACAGATACGCAGTATTTT.

V and J are TRBV28 and TRBJ1-3; 9 bases are shared with TRBD1. The junction had 2 bases not matched to a gene; V was cut back by 2 bases and J by 3 bases. The CDR3 runs 15 residues. Germline-derived CDR1 and CDR2 are MDHEN and SYDVKM. CDR3 coding DNA: TGTGCCAGCAGTTTAGGGGGACAGGGTGGAAACACCATATATTTT. It is translated as CASSLGGQGGNTIYF.

The chain uses TRBV27 and TRBJ1-4, with TRBD1 identical over 8 bases. The CDR3 consists of 16 residues. The J segment lost 8 bases and the V segment lost 2 bases, leaving 10 bases of the junction unmatched. Per germline, CDR1 MNHEY and CDR2 SMNVEV (reference sequence). For the CDR3, the DNA is TGTGCCAGCAGTTTACGGGGGACAGGAACCGGAGAAAAACTGTTTTTT. Encoded protein: CASSLRGTGTGEKLFF.

This clone was seen a single time. V gene TRBV7-3 combines with J gene TRBJ2-3; the D gene is possibly TRBD2 (6 bases). V lost 1 base to trimming and J lost 4 bases, with 21 bases between them. In germline, CDR1 is SGHTA, CDR2 FQGTGA. The CDR3 has 18 residues. The CDR3 DNA sequence: TGTGCCAGCAGCTTAATGGGACTCATAGCATCTAGAGCAGATACGCAGTATTTT. It translates to CASSLMGLIASRADTQYF.

This sequence joins TRBV6-5 and TRBJ2-3; 9 nucleotides agree with TRBD1. V was clipped by 4 bases and J by 1 base; unmatched bases: 3. The germline CDR1 and CDR2 sequences are MNHEY and SVGAGI. The CDR3 runs to 15 residues. The CDR3 DNA is TGTGCCAGCAGTTTGACAGGGGGTGGCACAGATACGCAGTATTTT. Amino acid sequence: CASSLTGGGTDTQYF.

The chain combines TRBV6-5 with TRBJ2-1; D might be TRBD1 (5 bases). V lost 4 bases and J 5 bases, leaving 12 bases between the germline ends. Germline values: CDR1 MNHEY, CDR2 SVGAGI. CDR3 length: 14 residues. CDR3 protein: CASSSLSGNNEQFF. CDR3 DNA: TGTGCCAGCAGTTCCCTATCAGGGAACAATGAGCAGTTCTTC.

The chain joins TRBV21-1 to TRBJ2-1; the listed D gene, TRBD2, was not tested against the DNA. TRBV21-1 is annotated as a pseudogene. The CDR3 is 16 amino acids. The CDR3 spells CASSKEARSTYNEQFF. CDR3 nucleotide sequence: TGTGCCAGCAGCAAAGAAGCTAGATCTACCTACAATGAGCAGTTCTTC.

V usage is TRBV6-4 and J usage is TRBJ2-3; D ambiguous. V lost 3 bases and J 0 bases, leaving 10 bases between the germline ends. Germline-derived CDR1 and CDR2 are MRHNA and SNTAGT. The CDR3 is 15 residues long. The DNA for the CDR3 is TGTGCCAGCAGTGAAGTTGAGGCTAGCACAGATACGCAGTATTTT. Amino acid sequence: CASSEVEASTDTQYF.

This rearrangement joins TRBV21-1 to TRBJ1-3; TRBD1 reflects the table's D call only, with no check against the DNA. TRBV21-1 is labeled a pseudogene. CDR3 length: 15 residues. The CDR3 protein is CASSSTYRGGNTIYF. The CDR3 DNA reads TGTGCCAGCAGCAGCACATACAGGGGTGGAAACACCATATATTTT.

CDR3 DNA sequence: TGTGCCACCAGTGACTCGACAGGGGAGCATCAGCCCCAGCATTTT. It is translated as CATSDSTGEHQPQHF. This sequence joins TRBV24-1 and TRBJ1-5, with 8 bases fitting TRBD1. CDR3 size: 15 residues. Germline lookup yields CDR1 KGHDR and CDR2 SFDVKD. V shed 4 bases and J 5 bases; nucleotides not matched to a gene: 6.

This clone was detected once. This chain links TRBV7-2 with TRBJ1-5; D remains ambiguous. The CDR3 covers 12 residues. Germline values: CDR1 SGHTA, CDR2 FQGNSA. The V end was cut by 1 base, the J end by 8 bases, with 6 bases between. The CDR3 protein is CASSLDYKPQHF. In nucleotides, the CDR3 is TGTGCCAGCAGCTTAGATTATAAGCCCCAGCATTTT. The variable domain in full, completed from reference TRBV7-2 and TRBJ1-5, reads GAGVSQSPSNKVTEKGKDVELRCDPISGHTALYWYRQSLGQGLEFLIYFQGNSAPDKSGLPSDRFSAERTGGSVSTLTIQRTQQEDSAVYLCASSLDYKPQHFGDGTRLSIL.